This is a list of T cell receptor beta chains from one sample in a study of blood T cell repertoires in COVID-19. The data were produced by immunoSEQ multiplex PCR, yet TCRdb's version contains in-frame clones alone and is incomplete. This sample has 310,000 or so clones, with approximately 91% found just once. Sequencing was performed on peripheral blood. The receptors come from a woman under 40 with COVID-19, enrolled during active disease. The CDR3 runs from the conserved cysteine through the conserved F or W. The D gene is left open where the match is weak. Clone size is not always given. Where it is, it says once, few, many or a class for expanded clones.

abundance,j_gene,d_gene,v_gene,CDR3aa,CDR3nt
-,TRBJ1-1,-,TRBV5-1,CASSRDRLNTEAFF,TGCGCCAGCAGCCGCGACAGGCTAAACACTGAAGCTTTCTTT
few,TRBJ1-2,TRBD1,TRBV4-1,CASSQGQGNNYGYTF,TGCGCCAGCAGCCAGGGACAGGGGAACAACTATGGCTACACCTTC
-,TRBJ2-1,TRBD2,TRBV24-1,CATMGTTYGNEQFF,TGTGCCACCATGGGGACTACCTATGGCAATGAGCAGTTCTTC
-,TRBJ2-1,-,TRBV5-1,CASSLGSSSYNEQFF,TGCGCCAGCAGCTTGGGCTCGAGCTCCTACAATGAGCAGTTCTTC
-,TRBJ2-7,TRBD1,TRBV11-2,CASSSLQGAGEQYF,TGTGCCAGCAGCTCACTACAGGGGGCGGGCGAGCAGTACTTC
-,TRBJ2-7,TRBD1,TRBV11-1,CASGGTGFYEQYF,TGTGCCAGCGGGGGGACAGGGTTCTACGAGCAGTACTTC
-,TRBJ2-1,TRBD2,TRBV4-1,CASSPTSVGVYNEQFF,TGCGCCAGCAGCCCGACTAGCGTTGGGGTCTACAATGAGCAGTTCTTC
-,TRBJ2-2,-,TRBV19,CASSISQFTGELFF,TGTGCCAGTAGTATCAGTCAGTTCACCGGGGAGCTGTTTTTT
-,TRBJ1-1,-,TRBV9,CASNMGPWNTEAFF,TGTGCCAGCAATATGGGGCCCTGGAACACTGAAGCTTTCTTT
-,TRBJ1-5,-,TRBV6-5,CASRADRNNQPQHF,TGTGCCAGCAGGGCCGACAGGAACAATCAGCCCCAGCATTTT
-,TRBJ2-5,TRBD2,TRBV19,CASSFGGGRETQYF,TGTGCCAGTAGTTTCGGTGGCGGGAGAGAGACCCAGTACTTC
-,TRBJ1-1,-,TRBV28,CASGGGTEAFF,TGTGCCAGCGGTGGAGGCACTGAAGCTTTCTTT
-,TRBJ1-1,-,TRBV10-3,CAISESRNTEAFF,TGTGCCATCAGTGAGTCCCGGAACACTGAAGCTTTCTTT
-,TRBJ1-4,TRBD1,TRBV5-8,CASRRTGSTNEKLFF,TGTGCCAGCAGACGGACAGGTTCGACTAATGAAAAACTGTTTTTT
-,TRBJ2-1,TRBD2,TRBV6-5,CASRGGLADNEQFF,TGTGCCAGCAGGGGCGGACTAGCGGACAATGAGCAGTTCTTC
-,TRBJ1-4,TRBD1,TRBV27,CASSTGQGGEKLFF,TGTGCCAGCAGCACAGGACAGGGTGGTGAAAAACTGTTTTTT
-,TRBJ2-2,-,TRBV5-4,CASSLGGRQSITGELFF,TGTGCCAGCAGCTTGGGGGGGCGGCAGTCAATCACCGGGGAGCTGTTTTTT
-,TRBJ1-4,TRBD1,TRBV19,CASSGPGQEDEKLFF,TGTGCCAGTAGTGGCCCGGGACAGGAAGATGAAAAACTGTTTTTT
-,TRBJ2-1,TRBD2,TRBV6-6,CASSYSGTNEQFF,TGTGCCAGCAGTTATAGCGGGACGAATGAGCAGTTCTTC
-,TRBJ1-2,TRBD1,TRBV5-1,CASSTTGTGVGYTF,TGCGCCAGCAGCACGACCGGGACAGGGGTTGGCTACACCTTC
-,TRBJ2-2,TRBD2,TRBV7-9,CASSPPVAGGFGTGELFF,TGTGCCAGCAGCCCCCCAGTGGCGGGAGGGTTCGGCACCGGGGAGCTGTTTTTT
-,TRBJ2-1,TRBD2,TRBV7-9,CASSPTSGRAHEQFF,TGTGCCAGCAGCCCGACTAGCGGGAGGGCCCATGAGCAGTTCTTC
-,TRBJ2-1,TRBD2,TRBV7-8,CASSLATSGRPYNEQFF,TGTGCCAGCAGCTTAGCGACTAGCGGGCGCCCCTACAATGAGCAGTTCTTC
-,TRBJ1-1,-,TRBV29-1,CSVESLVPGKEAFF,TGCAGCGTTGAATCCCTCGTCCCAGGGAAGGAAGCTTTCTTT
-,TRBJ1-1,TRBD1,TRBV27,CASSLRPGQGRTEAFF,TGTGCCAGCAGTTTGCGCCCGGGACAGGGTCGCACTGAAGCTTTCTTT
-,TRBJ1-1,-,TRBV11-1,CASSLIPGNTEAFF,TGTGCCAGCAGCTTAATCCCAGGGAACACTGAAGCTTTCTTT
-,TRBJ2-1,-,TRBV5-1,CASSTGSSYNEQFF,TGCGCCAGCAGCACCGGGAGCTCCTACAATGAGCAGTTCTTC
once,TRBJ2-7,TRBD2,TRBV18,CASSPRGTSGKTYEQYF,TGTGCCAGCTCACCACGAGGGACTAGCGGGAAGACCTACGAGCAGTACTTC
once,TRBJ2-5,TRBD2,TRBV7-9,CASSREEGLAKTQYF,TGTGCCAGCAGCAGGGAGGAGGGACTAGCCAAGACCCAGTACTTC
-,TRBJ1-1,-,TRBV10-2,CASFSGLTEAFF,TGCGCCAGCTTCTCGGGATTGACTGAAGCTTTCTTT
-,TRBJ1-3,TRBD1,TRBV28,CASSRDRGPGNTIYF,TGTGCCAGCAGCCGCGACAGGGGGCCTGGAAACACCATATATTTT